This T cell receptor beta chain was recovered during a study of T cell responses to AZD1222 COVID-19 vaccine. Study observations and caveats: Donors skewed white British and female; clonal diversity was possibly underestimated. CD4 TCRs linked to vaccination spanned spike, dominating at 160-218 and 743-854. Nearly half of the spike-specific TCRs reportedly recognize variant regions that carry no mutations.

About this clone itself: Antigen specificity is unknown.

This CDR3 contains 13 residues. Trimming took 2 bases from V and 2 from J, leaving 7 bases between them. Germline values: CDR1 MNHEY, CDR2 SMNVEV (reference sequence). The method was immunoSEQ multiplex PCR; TCRdb's version includes in-frame clones alone and lacks a portion of them. The sample includes approximately 200,000 clones, more than 85% seen only once; the top ten take 3.4%. This chain connects TRBV27 to TRBJ2-7, with D tentatively TRBD2 (5 bases). Material: peripheral blood, obtained 28 days after the second AZD1222 dose. This receptor was obtained from an adult who received the AZD1222 COVID-19 vaccine. The DNA of the CDR3 is TGTGCCAGCAGTTTAAGCGGCCCCTACGAGCAGTACTTC. Translating gives CASSLSGPYEQYF.